This T cell receptor (beta chain) was identified in a study of human T cells and chemical hapten exposure. Deletions cut 7 bases from V and 5 bases from J, with 20 bases between. The CDR3 contains 14 residues. The germline CDR1 and CDR2 sequences are SQVTM and ANQGSEA. TCRdb re-analysed the RACE reads in MiXCR, keeping a single row per CDR3 protein. The sample carries some 39,000 distinct CDR3 sequences, over 7.5% recorded once. This clonotype was counted only a few times. The time point: patch test 3, about 24 weeks after DPC sensitization. The treatment: therapeutic diphenylcyclopropenone sensitization with weekly scalp DPC. Unfractionated whole blood yielded total RNA.

This sequence was found in a man aged 45-65 years with alopecia areata. Some clones in this sample may be carry-over from other donors' samples. Sequenced here: whole blood, sampled in connection with sensitization to the hapten diphenylcyclopropenone (DPC). The chain is built from TRBV29-1 and TRBJ1-1, with TRBD1 as a possible D gene (5 bases). The CDR3 sequence: CSARERGKGTEAFF. The CDR3, as DNA: TGCAGCGCCAGAGAACGGGGGAAAGGAACTGAAGCTTTCTTT.